This passage covers 6 T cell receptor beta chains from one sample sequenced in a study of cytomegalovirus exposure and HLA in healthy donors. The PCR contained 60 Vbeta and 13 Jbeta primers. The table came from immunoSEQ multiplex PCR; TCRdb's copy has only in-frame clones and leaves some out. The sample carries about 300,000 clones, 86% recorded once. Sequenced material: PBMCs. These receptors originate from a man aged 35-49 years in good health and CMV-seropositive.

This rearrangement joins TRBV9 to TRBJ2-1; D call uncertain. The CDR3 length is 17 residues. Between the trimmed V and J ends, which lost 1 base and 0 bases, there was a span of 14 bases. Germline assignment: CDR1 SGDLS and CDR2 YYNGEE. In nucleotides, the CDR3 is TGTGCCAGCAGCGTAAGACTCGACCGAAGCTCCTACAATGAGCAGTTCTTC. Translated: CASSVRLDRSSYNEQFF.

The genes are TRBV18 and TRBJ2-5, with 9 bases fitting TRBD2. From germline, CDR1 is KGHSH and CDR2 LQKENI. This CDR3 comprises 14 residues. Trimming removed 3 bases from V and 4 bases from J; junction bases left unmatched: 3. The CDR3 nucleotides read TGTGCCAGCTCACCGGGAGCGGGAGGAGAGACCCAGTACTTC. It encodes CASSPGAGGETQYF.

This rearrangement joins TRBV28 to TRBJ2-7, with TRBD2 matching 12 bases. Germline loops: CDR1 MDHEN, CDR2 SYDVKM. This CDR3 is 16 amino acids long. Trimming cost V 1 base and J 5 bases; bases outside gene matches: 6. CDR3 loop: CASSLSRTSGIHEQYF. The CDR3 DNA follows: TGTGCCAGCAGTTTATCACGGACTAGCGGGATCCACGAGCAGTACTTC.

The chain has TRBV7-2 and TRBJ1-2, with D perhaps matching TRBD1 (5 bases). From germline, CDR1 is SGHTA and CDR2 FQGNSA. V lost 5 bases and J 0 bases, leaving 7 bases between the germline ends. This CDR3 spans 13 amino acids. CDR3 bases: TGTGCCAGCAGCAGGGGTCCTAACTATGGCTACACCTTC. Amino acids: CASSRGPNYGYTF.

J is TRBJ2-7 and V is TRBV6-5; 8 bases line up with TRBD1. From germline, CDR1 is MNHEY and CDR2 SVGAGI. This CDR3 contains 15 residues. Trimming removed 6 bases from V and 1 base from J; junction bases left unmatched: 8. For the CDR3, the DNA is TGTGCCAGCAGATCGACAGGGGTGGGGTCCTACGAGCAGTACTTC. The encoded protein is CASRSTGVGSYEQYF.

J is TRBJ1-3 and V is TRBV10-2, with D tentatively TRBD1 (5 bases). Between the trimmed V and J ends, which lost 9 bases and 4 bases, there was a span of 13 bases. CDR1 and CDR2 (germline): WSHSY, SAAADI. The CDR3 sequence is 13 residues long. The CDR3 DNA reads TGCGCCAGTACGGAGGGGTCGGGAAACACCATATATTTT. Translation: CASTEGSGNTIYF.